This T cell receptor beta chain was obtained from a study of shared clonotypes between healthy human individuals. Healthy adults negative for HIV, lacking recent acute infections or vaccinations, served as donors. Negatively enriched CD4+ T cells were divided by CD45RA into naive and memory. Remarks on this clone: Its antigen remains unidentified. The sample contains more than one DNA sequence encoding this CDR3.

The junction had 4 bases not matched to a gene; V was cut back by 5 bases and J by 6 bases. The CDR3 runs to 13 residues. Germline CDR1 SGHAT, CDR2 FQNNGV. Whole-study results and caveats: Between a handful of donors, naive CD4 clonotypes were shared at a level of about 5.3%.

At deep level, the assay was performed. Measured with immunoSEQ multiplex PCR; TCRdb has only the in-frame clones, and not every one. The table includes 2 million or so clones, roughly 95% detected once. The V call is TRBV11-2, the J call TRBJ2-1; TRBD2 matches 7 bases. Sequencing used naive CD4+ T cells sorted from blood. As for subset: CD45RA+ positively selected. The sequence derives from a man between 18 and 35 years old in good health. The CDR3 region is CASSPGLVNEQFF. CDR3 in DNA: TGTGCCAGCAGCCCCGGACTAGTCAATGAGCAGTTCTTC.